This TCR beta chain was recorded in a study of blood T cell repertoires in COVID-19. Germline V gene data show CDR1 as KGHSH and CDR2 as LQKENI. V shed 3 bases and J shed 4 bases, with 10 bases lying between them. The CDR3 length is 13 residues. Clones were sequenced by immunoSEQ multiplex PCR, and TCRdb holds only the in-frame ones, with some missing. The sample records some 88,000 clones, around 90% being singletons. This clone has only a few counts. This sequence joins TRBV18 and TRBJ2-7, with D possibly matching TRBD1 (6 bases). Sequencing input: peripheral blood. This sequence originates from a human donor with active COVID-19. The donor label of this sample is uncertain. The chain's CDR3 is CASSPGQWYEQYF. CDR3 sequence (DNA): TGTGCCAGCTCACCGGGACAATGGTACGAGCAGTACTTC.